The rows below give T cell receptor beta chains drawn from one sample of a study of cytomegalovirus exposure and HLA in healthy donors. The method was immunoSEQ multiplex PCR; TCRdb's version includes in-frame clones alone and lacks a portion of them. In all, the sample yields more than 95,000 clones. The sequencing input was PBMCs. The receptors originated from a man in his thirties or forties in good health and CMV-seronegative. Both conserved end residues are part of each CDR3. The D gene is left open where the match is weak.

TRBV7-9	TRBJ1-2	.	CASKPDRQFGYTF	TGTGCCAGCAAGCCAGACAGGCAGTTCGGCTACACCTTC
TRBV2	TRBJ1-5	.	CASSDRGQPQHF	TGTGCCAGCAGTGACAGGGGCCAGCCCCAGCATTTT
TRBV2	TRBJ2-6	TRBD1	CASRRDRGLSGANVLTF	TGTGCCAGCAGGAGGGACAGGGGGCTATCTGGGGCCAACGTCCTGACTTTC
TRBV15	TRBJ2-7	.	CATSRSPKAEPAYEQYF	TGTGCCACCAGCAGATCACCCAAAGCGGAGCCCGCCTACGAGCAGTACTTC
TRBV28	TRBJ1-3	.	CASIRGRFRGNTIYF	TGTGCCAGCATTCGAGGGAGGTTCCGGGGAAACACCATATATTTT
TRBV9	TRBJ2-3	TRBD2	CASGAGVSPSTDTQYF	TGTGCCAGCGGAGCGGGAGTTTCCCCGAGCACAGATACGCAGTATTTT
TRBV5-6	TRBJ1-5	TRBD1	CASSLAGGYQPQHF	TGTGCCAGCAGCTTGGCAGGGGGCTATCAGCCCCAGCATTTT
TRBV28	TRBJ2-7	TRBD2	CASRPREEVYEQYF	TGTGCCAGCAGACCACGGGAGGAGGTTTACGAGCAGTACTTC
TRBV28	TRBJ1-1	.	CASSFPSAGEAFF	TGTGCCAGCAGTTTCCCCTCAGCGGGAGAAGCTTTCTTT
TRBV7-3	TRBJ2-7	TRBD2	CASSLRIGLAGGSEQYF	TGTGCCAGCAGCTTAAGAATAGGACTAGCGGGAGGAAGCGAGCAGTACTTC
TRBV19	TRBJ2-7	.	CASSRNGDAYEQYF	TGTGCCAGTAGTCGAAACGGGGATGCCTACGAGCAGTACTTC
TRBV28	TRBJ1-2	.	CASSSSRNPDSVYGYTF	TGTGCCAGCAGTTCCTCCAGAAATCCGGACAGCGTTTATGGCTACACCTTC
TRBV27	TRBJ2-2	.	CASSLGRELYTGELFF	TGTGCCAGCAGTTTAGGCAGGGAACTCTACACCGGGGAGCTGTTTTTT
TRBV15	TRBJ2-1	.	CATRRLASYNEQFF	TGTGCCACCAGGAGGCTAGCGTCTTACAATGAGCAGTTCTTC
TRBV9	TRBJ2-3	.	CASSETPAETDTQYF	TGTGCCAGCAGCGAGACTCCCGCGGAGACAGATACGCAGTATTTT
TRBV28	TRBJ1-1	.	CASSFEGVVNTEAFF	TGTGCCAGCAGTTTTGAGGGAGTAGTGAACACTGAAGCTTTCTTT
TRBV19	TRBJ1-3	.	CASSTSGNTIYF	TGTGCCAGTAGTACATCCGGAAACACCATATATTTT
TRBV11-2	TRBJ2-1	.	CASSLGLATNEQFF	TGTGCCAGCAGCTTAGGTCTAGCGACGAATGAGCAGTTCTTC
TRBV28	TRBJ2-7	TRBD2	CASRSDLSGRVSYEQYF	TGTGCCAGCAGATCAGACCTAAGCGGGAGGGTCTCCTACGAGCAGTACTTC
TRBV5-8	TRBJ2-3	TRBD2	CASSFGLAGGMSTDTQYF	TGTGCCAGCAGCTTCGGACTAGCGGGAGGAATGAGCACAGATACGCAGTATTTT
TRBV6-6	TRBJ2-5	.	CASSPQETQYF	TGTGCCAGCAGTCCTCAAGAGACCCAGTACTTC
TRBV18	TRBJ2-3	TRBD2	CASSPLTSGMADTQYF	TGTGCCAGCTCACCACTGACTAGCGGGATGGCAGATACGCAGTATTTT
TRBV7-2	TRBJ2-7	.	CASSLFLGVSYGQYF	TGTGCCAGCAGCTTGTTTCTGGGAGTCTCCTACGGGCAGTACTTC
TRBV5-4	TRBJ2-5	TRBD2	CASSLVSSSGRGETQYF	TGTGCCAGCAGCTTGGTGTCGTCTAGCGGGAGGGGAGAGACCCAGTACTTC
TRBV19	TRBJ1-5	.	CASSTPDSSNQPQHF	TGTGCCAGTAGTACCCCGGACAGCAGCAATCAGCCCCAGCATTTT
TRBV6-6	TRBJ2-2	TRBD1	CASSYLTGVYTGELFF	TGTGCCAGCAGTTACCTGACAGGGGTTTACACCGGGGAGCTGTTTTTT
TRBV9	TRBJ1-1	TRBD1	CASSATGTGEAFF	TGTGCCAGCAGCGCTACCGGGACAGGTGAAGCTTTCTTT
TRBV5-1	TRBJ2-1	.	CASSTTRPSIDEQFF	TGCGCCAGCAGCACCACCCGTCCTAGCATAGATGAGCAGTTCTTC
TRBV29-1	TRBJ2-3	.	CSVEDAAVRGRFVTDTQYF	TGCAGCGTTGAAGACGCCGCAGTTCGGGGGAGGTTTGTCACAGATACGCAGTATTTT
TRBV21-1	TRBJ1-4	.	CASSLPGQGAVDATNEKLFF	TGTGCCAGCAGCCTTCCGGGACAGGGGGCGGTGGATGCAACTAATGAAAAACTGTTTTTT
TRBV6-1	TRBJ1-3	.	CASSERGYGNTIYF	TGTGCCAGCAGTGAAAGGGGTTATGGAAACACCATATATTTT
TRBV14	TRBJ1-2	.	CASSQEQGRYTF	TGTGCCAGCAGCCAAGAACAGGGTAGATACACCTTC
TRBV14	TRBJ1-1	.	CASSPRLQAEAFF	TGTGCCAGCAGCCCTCGCTTGCAGGCAGAAGCTTTCTTT
TRBV19	TRBJ2-5	.	CASSRTRWETQYF	TGTGCCAGTAGTAGGACTCGTTGGGAGACCCAGTACTTC
TRBV30	TRBJ2-7	TRBD1	CAWSVRGGQGGYEQYF	TGTGCCTGGAGTGTACGGGGTGGACAGGGAGGTTACGAGCAGTACTTC
TRBV7-2	TRBJ2-7	.	CASSLPSYEQYF	TGTGCCAGCAGCTTACCGTCCTACGAGCAGTACTTC
TRBV28	TRBJ2-5	TRBD2	CASIQGGLAAAQYF	TGTGCCAGCATCCAGGGGGGACTAGCGGCGGCCCAGTACTTC
TRBV30	TRBJ2-3	.	CAWSYTRADTQYF	TGTGCCTGGAGTTATACCCGAGCAGATACGCAGTATTTT
TRBV4-1	TRBJ1-1	TRBD1	CASSQAYRGRTEAFF	TGCGCCAGCAGCCAAGCCTACAGGGGCCGGACTGAAGCTTTCTTT
TRBV5-5	TRBJ1-5	.	CASSLQADGYDQPQHF	TGTGCCAGCAGCTTACAGGCCGACGGCTACGATCAGCCCCAGCATTTT
TRBV7-2	TRBJ2-1	TRBD2	CASSLDGLAGEGEQFF	TGTGCCAGCAGCTTAGATGGACTAGCGGGAGAGGGCGAGCAGTTCTTC